The TCR beta chain under discussion was sequenced for a study of beta chain features in type 1 diabetes. CDR3 length equals 16 residues. Trimming took 4 bases from V and 4 from J; bases not matched to a gene: 12. CDR1 is SEHNR and CDR2 is FQNEAQ in the germline V gene (reference sequence). The entirety of the isolated RNA underwent reverse transcription, so expressed TCRB transcripts were sequenced. TCRdb keeps only in-frame clones here, not all; method: immunoSEQ multiplex PCR. The sample comprises about 230,000 clones, 9.6% of which are singletons, and 0.034% rests with the top ten. Sampling consisted of one heparinised blood draw per donor, averaging around 120 mL.

The sequence was obtained from a woman aged 18-29 years in good health. Sequencing input: naive CD4+ T cells from blood. The rearrangement uses TRBV7-9 and TRBJ2-5, with 7 bases that match TRBD1. The CDR3 spells CASSSGLQGMGETQYF. The CDR3, as DNA: TGTGCCAGCAGCTCGGGCCTACAGGGGATGGGAGAGACCCAGTACTTC.